The TCR beta chain described here comes from a study of blood T cell repertoires in COVID-19. For the study at large: The United States, Italy and Spain supplied acute and convalescent COVID-19 samples. From T cells, B-cell-depleted T cells, or PBMCs came the material, which was cDNA or gDNA.

Measured with immunoSEQ multiplex PCR; TCRdb has only the in-frame clones, and not every one. The sample holds 100,000 to 150,000 clones, about four fifths seen once. V lost 0 bases to trimming and J lost 4 bases; unmatched junction nucleotides: 3. The CDR3 covers 15 residues. Per the germline V gene, CDR1 is MNHEY and CDR2 is SVGAGI. The chain employs TRBV6-5 and TRBJ1-2; 9 bases agree with TRBD1. Input material: peripheral blood. The sequence was obtained from a woman aged 45-59 years with acute or convalescent COVID-19. In nucleotides, the CDR3 is TGTGCCAGCAGTTACTCCGGGACAGGGAGCTATGGCTACACCTTC. It specifies CASSYSGTGSYGYTF.